This is a list of T cell receptor beta chains from one sample in a study of cytomegalovirus exposure and HLA in healthy donors. Sequencing was performed with immunoSEQ multiplex PCR; in TCRdb, only in-frame clones are kept and a portion is missing. Its listing shows roughly 57,000 clones. The sample taken for sequencing was PBMCs. The receptors originated from a man aged 18 to 30 in good health and CMV-seropositive. The CDR3 runs from the conserved cysteine through the conserved F or W. A D gene is named only where the DNA matches it firmly.

d_gene,j_gene,v_gene,CDR3aa
NA,TRBJ2-1,TRBV5-1,CASSLRGAAGQDTSSYNEQFF
NA,TRBJ2-1,TRBV14,CASSPQRNEQFF
NA,TRBJ2-3,TRBV7-9,CASSLGPAERVTDTQYF
TRBD2,TRBJ2-5,TRBV5-1,CASSEGTSASRTQYF
NA,TRBJ2-1,TRBV30,CALGGGRIDEQFF
NA,TRBJ2-1,TRBV13,CASSHRGEEQFF
NA,TRBJ2-1,TRBV7-9,CASRLGTSRGEQFF
NA,TRBJ1-2,TRBV2,CASSEIDSYYGYTF
NA,TRBJ2-2,TRBV6-6,CASSLMRDTGELFF
TRBD1,TRBJ2-1,TRBV6-5,CASSCGQGKNEQFF
TRBD2,TRBJ2-1,TRBV13,CASSLREWGFEQFF
TRBD1,TRBJ2-5,TRBV28,CASSPLHRGHRETQYF
NA,TRBJ2-7,TRBV7-5,CVRNNRDRGFQQYF
TRBD1,TRBJ2-1,TRBV10-2,CASSLQRQGVYNEQFF